This T cell receptor beta chain originates from a study of shared clonotypes between healthy human individuals (TCRdb year 2020). At the level of the whole study: A few men and two women, aged 18 to 49 years, made up the cohort. Different laboratories and diverse techniques were used to prepare libraries and sequence TCR repertoires, to increase sequencing depth and limit assay-specific biases. The study deeply sequenced blood TCR repertoires of 5 or 6 healthy adults to estimate repertoire size and the extent of clonotype sharing between individuals. Each donor's leukapheresis produced roughly between roughly 0.85 and 9.5 billion PBMCs. For each donor, CD4 naive and CD4 memory were each run on three plates, CD8 naive on two plates, and CD8 memory on one plate. General conclusions and limits of the study: Pairwise subsampling led to the expectation that sequencing depth would affect the degree of clonotype sharing among donors. The genetic and exposure-history diversity represented was limited by the small number of donors. Higher generation probabilities were observed for clonotypes shared by all four sorted-subset donors than for non-shared clonotypes. Incomplete sequencing was indicated by rarefaction of sorted-subset datasets, despite the large sequencing depth. Sampling was limited to blood, and TCR repertoires in tissue likely differ from TCR repertoires in blood. Naive subsets generally had larger estimated clonotype richness than memory subsets. Roughly 5.2% of naive CD4, around 4% of naive CD8, 2.3% of memory CD4, and 0.35% to 0.5% of memory CD8 clonotypes were shared across a few donors.

Per the germline V gene, KGHSH is the CDR1 and LQKENI is the CDR2. Including the terminal cysteine and phenylalanine, the CDR3 comprises 18 residues. Only the CDR3 region is kept as DNA, spanning 54 bases read in frame from base 1. V and J are trimmed by 2 bases and 0 bases, and the gene matches miss 6 bases of the junction. Using the deep immunoSEQ assay, multiplex PCR amplified TCR CDR3 regions from genomic DNA. Extracted genomic DNA from each cell subset was distributed evenly across all wells of several immunoSEQ 96-well plates, and each plate was treated as a replicate. For sorted subsets, each replicate PCR was loaded with approximately 190 ng genomic DNA, equivalent to about 30,000 T cell genomes. The purified libraries were quantified using a Qubit 3.0 fluorometer, sized with a Bioanalyzer 2100, and then quantified again using the KAPA Library Quantification kit. Each immunoSEQ 96-well plate was sequenced on its own single-read 150-cycle Illumina NextSeq 550 flow cell. As for the original processing: Because the immunoSEQ output held only junctional sequences and lacked quality scores, the filtering could not match the filtering applied to full-length reads. Sequences were annotated with PyIR, a Python wrapper for IgBLAST v1.9, and V/J genes and CDR3 were assigned using IMGT germline references. Reads were removed for weak V/J assignments (E-value above 1e-6), missing CDR3, stop codons, out-of-frame junctions, or ambiguous translated residues. V3J clonotypes were defined as sequences sharing an identical inferred V gene, J gene, and CDR3 amino acid sequence. The percentage overlap between two repertoires was calculated by dividing the number of shared unique clonotypes by the size of the smaller repertoire. Richness of each repertoire was evaluated using RTK rarefaction, the Chao1 estimator, and Recon v2.1 estimates of unobserved clonotypes. OLGA was used to compute generation probabilities for all TCRbeta clonotypes that the gDNA method yielded from four donors. Imported from immuneACCESS, the table was reduced by TCRdb to in-frame sequences with V and J called. These copies leave out some clones; in studies compared against another copy, an unresolved V gene accounts for under half, and the cause of the remainder is not known. The DNA was the basis for D and trimming; V, J and clone size are from that table. The sample records roughly 1,500,000 clones, 98% of which are singletons. Under 0.45% of the sample comes from the top ten.

Donors were healthy HIV-negative adults with no recently reported acute infections or vaccinations. Every donor was a Caucasian adult residing in Nashville, Tennessee, USA. CD4+ T cells were enriched through magnetic negative selection, after which naive cells were positively selected on CD45RA and the remaining negative fraction served as the memory subset. After blood collection by leukapheresis, PBMCs were isolated using Ficoll-Histopaque density gradient centrifugation and then cryopreserved in the vapor phase of liquid nitrogen. Analytical flow cytometry was used to check the purity and quantity of each magnetically sorted T cell population. Genomic DNA was isolated from each sorted fraction and quantified by UV absorbance on a Nanodrop 2000c. A remark on this clone: This clone's antigen is unknown. No base quality values were provided; no much bigger clone lies one nucleotide off.

The receptor chain draws on TRBV18 and TRBJ2-5, with TRBD2 identical over 13 junction bases. The TCR comes from a man aged 30-40 years in good health. The specimen was naive CD4+ T cells sorted from blood. In the paper's terms, the cell subset or site label means: CD45RA+ positively selected. The nucleotide sequence reads as follows: TGTGCCAGCTCACCAAGAAGACTAGCGGGAGGTAACCAAGAGACCCAGTACTTC. Translated, it reads CASSPRRLAGGNQETQYF.